The 18 T cell receptor beta chains below all came from one sample that was sequenced in a study of blood T cells in healthy people across ages. Sample-barcoded 5' priming and a J-beta primer mix drove a second PCR of about 7 to 12 cycles. Each CDR3 protein gets one entry after TCRdb re-called the 5' RACE reads with MiXCR. The sample shows roughly 860,000 distinct CDR3 sequences, 62% of them seen only once. Specimen: blood. The receptors come from a man between 25 and 39 years old in good health.

The chain carries TRBV7-9 and TRBJ2-1; D is perhaps TRBD2 (7 bases). Germline CDR1 is SEHNR and CDR2 is FQNEAQ (reference sequence). The V end lost 7 bases, the J end lost 7 bases, and 17 bases lay between the germline ends. The CDR3 extends over 14 amino acids. CDR3 sequence reads: CASTGGPNGNEQFF. CDR3 bases: TGTGCCAGCACCGGGGGGCCAAACGGGAATGAGCAGTTCTTC.

CDR3 nucleotides: TGTGCCAGCGTGGACAGGGCGGGCGATGAGCAGTTCTTC. Encoded protein: CASVDRAGDEQFF. The chain combines TRBV18 with TRBJ2-1; 8 bases are a match to TRBD1. The junction had 8 bases not matched to a gene; V was cut back by 8 bases and J by 8 bases. The CDR3 spans 13 residues. The germline CDR1 and CDR2 sequences are KGHSH and LQKENI.

This clonotype turned up a few times. The V call is TRBV10-3, the J call TRBJ2-7, with TRBD2 matching 9 bases. There are 15 residues in the CDR3. CDR1 and CDR2 (germline): ENHRY, SYGVKD. Losses at the gene ends were 0 bases for V and 3 bases for J; bases not matched to a gene: 3. The CDR3 sequence: CAISESSGGSYEQYF. The DNA of the CDR3 is TGTGCCATCAGTGAGTCGAGCGGGGGGAGCTACGAGCAGTACTTC.

The sample holds a few counts of this clonotype. This chain connects TRBV29-1 to TRBJ2-7; 9 nucleotides match TRBD1. The CDR3 is 13 residues long. CDR1 is SQVTM and CDR2 is ANQGSEA in the germline V gene. The trim removed 8 bases at V and 5 bases at J, leaving 10 bases unmatched. The CDR3 DNA sequence: TGCAGCTTCGCCGGGACAGGGAGCGACGAGCAGTACTTC. Translation gives CSFAGTGSDEQYF.

The chain couples TRBV2 to TRBJ1-5; D is undetermined. Germline assignment: CDR1 SNHLY and CDR2 FYNNEI. CDR3 size: 14 residues. V gave up 4 bases and J gave up 4 bases, with 11 bases separating them. The CDR3 loop is CASSGSVSNQPQHF. The CDR3, as DNA: TGTGCCAGCAGTGGTTCGGTCTCTAATCAGCCCCAGCATTTT.

CDR3 coding DNA: TGTGCCAGCACCGACCTCGGGACCAACTATGGCTACACCTTC. It encodes CASTDLGTNYGYTF. J is TRBJ1-2 and V is TRBV12-3 or TRBV12-4; TRBD1 might be the D (5 bases). Trimming pared 7 bases from V and 2 bases from J, leaving 14 bases between. The CDR3 is made up of 14 amino acids.

The chain carries TRBV30 and TRBJ1-5, with a tentative D call TRBD1 (5 bases). This CDR3 is 16 amino acids long. The V end lost 2 bases, the J end lost 2 bases, and 16 bases lay between the germline ends. Per germline, CDR1 GTSNPN and CDR2 SVGIG (reference sequence). CDR3 nucleotides: TGTGCCTGGAGTAGGTGGGGGGAAGGAGGCAATCAGCCCCAGCATTTT. Its translation is CAWSRWGEGGNQPQHF. The entire variable domain, with the rest obtained from reference TRBV30 and TRBJ1-5, is as follows: SQTIHQWPATLVQPVGSPLSLECTVEGTSNPNLYWYRQAAGRGLQLLFYSVGIGQISSEVPQNLSASRPQDRQFILSSKKLLLSDSGFYLCAWSRWGEGGNQPQHFGDGTRLSIL.

The rearrangement uses TRBV7-8 and TRBJ1-2; a possible D gene is TRBD1 (6 bases). Germline CDR1 and CDR2: SGHVS and FQNEAQ. CDR3 length: 13 residues. Trimming shortened V by 1 base and J by 8 bases, and 11 bases separated the two germline ends. CDR3 nucleotides: TGTGCCAGCAGCTTAGGGGGGGGCGCCGGCTACACCTTC. Its translation: CASSLGGGAGYTF.

The chain has TRBV15 and TRBJ2-1; 7 positions match TRBD1. V lost 4 bases and J lost 6; bases outside the gene matches: 9. This CDR3 is built from 15 residues. In germline, CDR1 is LNHNV, CDR2 YYDKDF (reference sequence). CDR3 region: CATSKTGTALNEQFF. In nucleotides, the CDR3 is TGTGCCACCAGCAAAACCGGGACAGCGCTCAATGAGCAGTTCTTC. The full variable domain, completed using reference TRBV15 and TRBJ2-1, is DAMVIQNPRYQVTQFGKPVTLSCSQTLNHNVMYWYQQKSSQAPKLLFHYYDKDFNNEADTPDNFQSRRPNTSFCFLDIRSPGLGDTAMYLCATSKTGTALNEQFFGPGTRLTVL.

The genes are TRBV20-1 and TRBJ2-3; a weak D match, TRBD2 (6 bases). The germline V gene has CDR1 DFQATT and CDR2 SNEGSKA (reference sequence). This CDR3 contains 14 residues. Trimming cost V 6 bases and J 6 bases, with 19 bases left between them. CDR3 sequence: CSATMQGGRDTQYF. DNA of the CDR3: TGCAGTGCAACAATGCAGGGAGGCCGGGATACGCAGTATTTT.

V usage is TRBV13 and J usage is TRBJ2-7; 10 bases are a match to TRBD1. Trimming removed 3 bases from V and 0 bases from J; junction bases left unmatched: 2. This CDR3 is 15 amino acids long. Germline-derived CDR1 and CDR2 are PRHDT and FYEKMQ (reference sequence). This chain's CDR3 is CASSFGQGDSYEQYF. CDR3 nucleotides: TGTGCCAGCAGCTTCGGACAGGGGGACTCCTACGAGCAGTACTTC. The variable domain in full, with the rest retrieved from reference TRBV13 and TRBJ2-7, is AAGVIQSPRHLIKEKRETATLKCYPIPRHDTVYWYQQGPGQDPQFLISFYEKMQSDKGSIPDRFSAQQFSDYHSELNMSSLELGDSALYFCASSFGQGDSYEQYFGPGTRLTVT.

The V and J genes are TRBV5-1 and TRBJ1-1; D ambiguous. Trimming cost V 0 bases and J 6 bases, with 9 bases left between them. CDR3 size: 13 residues. CDR1 is SGHRS and CDR2 is YFSETQ in the germline V gene. The CDR3 loop is CASSLVVESEAFF. DNA of the CDR3: TGCGCCAGCAGCTTGGTTGTGGAGTCTGAAGCTTTCTTT.

CDR3 loop: CASSLFGLAGGQDTQYF. As DNA, the CDR3 is TGTGCCAGCAGCTTATTTGGGCTAGCGGGGGGCCAAGATACGCAGTATTTT. The chain couples TRBV7-2 to TRBJ2-3; TRBD2 aligns across 11 bases. The trim removed 2 bases at V and 5 bases at J, leaving 9 bases unmatched. There are 17 residues in the CDR3. Germline V gene sequence: CDR1 SGHTA, CDR2 FQGNSA.

This clonotype occurred a few times. The gene calls are TRBV7-3 and TRBJ2-5; D is possibly TRBD1 (6 bases). V was cut by 2 bases and J by 5 bases, with 18 bases left in between. Germline CDR1 and CDR2: SGHTA and FQGTGA. This CDR3 contains 16 residues. CDR3 sequence: CASSLGERTAGETQYF. CDR3 sequence (DNA): TGTGCCAGCAGCTTAGGGGAAAGGACAGCCGGGGAGACCCAGTACTTC.

This clonotype was detected only a few times. The chain links TRBV14 to TRBJ1-2; D not resolved. Per germline, CDR1 SGHDN and CDR2 FVKESK. V lost 0 bases and J lost 3, with 8 bases in between. This CDR3 spans 14 amino acids. The CDR3 DNA reads as TGTGCCAGCAGCCAAGAAGGGATCGACTATGGCTACACCTTC. Translated, it gives CASSQEGIDYGYTF.

The genes are TRBV2 and TRBJ2-7, with 8 bases fitting TRBD2. Unmatched junction bases numbered 4, after V lost 3 bases and J lost 0 bases. The CDR3 contains 15 residues. Germline-derived CDR1 and CDR2 are SNHLY and FYNNEI. The CDR3 sequence: CASSDGGGFSYEQYF. The CDR3 DNA is TGTGCCAGCAGTGACGGCGGGGGGTTCTCCTACGAGCAGTACTTC.

The genes are TRBV27 and TRBJ2-7, with D unclear. Germline CDR1 is MNHEY and CDR2 is SMNVEV (reference sequence). This CDR3 comprises 13 residues. Trimming pared 8 bases from V and 7 bases from J, leaving 18 bases between. The CDR3 loop is CASGYIKSSEQYF. In DNA form, the CDR3 reads TGTGCCAGCGGATATATAAAGAGCTCTGAGCAGTACTTC.

The chain has TRBV7-9 and TRBJ2-4; a weak D match, TRBD2 (6 bases). The J call could be wrong; TRBJ2-7 is a better fit for the DNA end. Germline loops: CDR1 SEHNR, CDR2 FQNEAQ (reference sequence). This CDR3 has 13 amino acids. This CDR3 reads CASSLGAGPEQYF. In DNA, the CDR3 is TGTGCCAGCAGCTTAGGAGCGGGCCCCGAGCAGTACTTC.